This T cell receptor beta chain was sequenced during a study of yellow fever vaccine responses in identical twins. The germline gives CDR1 SGHVS, CDR2 FNYEAQ. This CDR3 spans 14 amino acids. V was trimmed by 2 bases and J by 1 base, leaving 8 bases between them. MiXCR was run by TCRdb on the RT-PCR reads, yielding one entry per CDR3 protein. The data show approximately 10,000 distinct CDR3 sequences, around 77% seen once. The source of this sequence is a woman in her late teens or twenties who received the yellow fever vaccine. Here the sequenced sample was T cells from blood (PBMCs), unsorted or a sorted subset (not recorded which), taken before or after yellow fever vaccination (not recorded which). The V and J genes are TRBV7-6 and TRBJ1-1, with D maybe TRBD1 (6 bases). CDR3 bases: TGTGCCAGCAGCTTAAGGGGGGCGAACACTGAAGCTTTCTTT. Translated: CASSLRGANTEAFF.